The 27 T cell receptor beta chains presented below share a single source sample, sequenced in a study of blood T cells in healthy people across ages. PCR was performed a second time for about 7 to 11 cycles using a sample-barcoded 5' primer and a J-beta primer mix. TCRdb re-derived calls from the 5' RACE reads in MiXCR, one entry per CDR3 protein. The data contain over 950,000 distinct CDR3 sequences, roughly 51% of them singletons. The sequencing sample was made of blood. Every receptor here comes from a woman aged 55-69 years in good health.

This sequence joins TRBV10-3 and TRBJ2-4; no firm D call. V was clipped by 4 bases and J by 1 base, with 23 bases between them. CDR3 size: 19 residues. Germline loops: CDR1 ENHRY, CDR2 SYGVKD. The CDR3 here is CAISASMTGQPGAKNIQYF. The CDR3 region has the DNA TGTGCCATCAGTGCTTCGATGACGGGCCAGCCTGGGGCCAAAAACATTCAGTACTTC.

This clonotype was seen many times. The junction departs from the called germline gene at one end, perhaps through a read error. J is TRBJ2-7 and V is TRBV12-3 or TRBV12-4; D gene unclear. This CDR3 has 13 residues. The CDR3 loop reads CASSLGQSYEQYF. CDR3 bases: TGCGCCAGCAGCCTCGGTCAGTCCTACGAGCAGTACTTC.

Only a few counts were recorded for this clonotype. This chain uses TRBV7-9 with TRBJ1-2; maybe TRBD1 (5 bases). V shed 3 bases and J shed 0 bases, with 11 bases lying between them. The CDR3 has 15 amino acids. Germline loops: CDR1 SEHNR, CDR2 FQNEAQ (reference sequence). The CDR3 DNA reads as TGTGCCAGCAGCTTGGGTGTACAGGCTAACTATGGCTACACCTTC. Translation gives CASSLGVQANYGYTF. Supplemented by reference TRBV7-9 and TRBJ1-2, the full variable domain reads DTGVSQNPRHKITKRGQNVTFRCDPISEHNRLYWYRQTLGQGPEFLTYFQNEAQLEKSRLLSDRFSAERPKGSFSTLEIQRTEQGDSAMYLCASSLGVQANYGYTFGSGTRLTVV.

The rearrangement links TRBV6-5 to TRBJ2-7; the D gene is possibly TRBD1 (5 bases). The CDR3 sequence is 14 residues long. Trimming shortened V by 0 bases and J by 8 bases, and 14 bases separated the two germline ends. CDR1 MNHEY and CDR2 SVGAGI come from the germline V gene. The CDR3 reads CASSYSAGLNKQYF. Here the CDR3 DNA reads TGTGCCAGCAGTTACTCCGCAGGGTTAAACAAGCAGTACTTC.

The chain is built from TRBV2 and TRBJ2-5, with 9 bases matching TRBD2. The CDR3 runs 16 residues. The germline gives CDR1 SNHLY, CDR2 FYNNEI. V gave up 9 bases and J gave up 1 base; unmatched junction bases: 12. The CDR3 nucleotides read TGTGCCAGTAACCAAAGACTAGCGGCATTCCAAGAGACCCAGTACTTC. Amino acids: CASNQRLAAFQETQYF.

This clonotype turned up a few times. The CDR3 DNA follows: TGTGCCAGCAGCCAGCAACAGGGCCATGAGCAGTTCTTC. Protein product: CASSQQQGHEQFF. V gene TRBV4-2 combines with J gene TRBJ2-1; tentative D call: TRBD1 (6 bases). From germline, CDR1 is LGHNA and CDR2 YNFKEQ. The CDR3 spans 13 residues. The V end was cut by 3 bases, the J end by 8 bases, with 11 bases between.

The CDR3 DNA is TGTGCCAGCAGCCGAACCGGGACAGGGGTCAATGAGCAGTACTTC. Its protein product is CASSRTGTGVNEQYF. The chain employs TRBV7-2 and TRBJ2-5, with 10 bases identical to TRBD1. Trimming cost V 5 bases and J 11 bases; bases outside gene matches: 14. The CDR3 covers 15 residues. CDR1 SGHTA and CDR2 FQGNSA come from the germline V gene.

The chain carries TRBV20-1 and TRBJ1-5; a possible D gene is TRBD1 (6 bases). The ends were cut back, 5 bases at V and 6 bases at J, with 14 bases in the middle. The CDR3 has 13 residues. Germline lookup yields CDR1 DFQATT and CDR2 SNEGSKA (reference sequence). In DNA, the CDR3 is TGCAGTGCTTTCAGGGGTGGGGGTCAGCCCCAGCATTTT. It is translated as CSAFRGGGQPQHF.

The chain links TRBV5-6 to TRBJ2-2, with 8 bases matching TRBD2. Germline V gives CDR1 SGHDT, CDR2 YYEEEE. With V trimmed by 3 bases and J by 4 bases, 11 bases remained unmatched. The CDR3 sequence is 17 residues long. DNA for the CDR3: TGTGCCAGCAGCTGGGACCTAAGCGGGAGTATCACCGGGGAGCTGTTTTTT. Protein: CASSWDLSGSITGELFF.

The chain combines TRBV28 with TRBJ2-3; a weak D match, TRBD2 (7 bases). V lost 8 bases and J 4 bases, leaving 31 bases between the germline ends. Germline V gene sequence: CDR1 MDHEN, CDR2 SYDVKM. The CDR3 runs to 19 residues. The CDR3 loop is CASYHRGGAWEGLADTQYF. DNA for the CDR3: TGTGCCAGCTATCATCGAGGGGGAGCGTGGGAGGGCCTCGCAGATACGCAGTATTTT.

This clonotype was counted a single time. The rearrangement links TRBV6-5 to TRBJ1-2, with D perhaps TRBD1 (6 bases). The V end was cut by 10 bases, the J end by 5 bases, with 11 bases between. The CDR3 spans 11 residues. CDR1 and CDR2 (germline): MNHEY, SVGAGI. The CDR3 region is CATLGGYGYTF. The CDR3, as DNA: TGTGCCACCTTAGGGGGTTATGGCTACACCTTC.

This chain links TRBV11-2 with TRBJ2-3; D may be TRBD1 (6 bases). Deletions cut 4 bases from V and 0 bases from J, with 11 bases between. Germline V CDR1 and CDR2: SGHAT, FQNNGV. This CDR3 spans 15 amino acids. The DNA for the CDR3 is TGTGCCAGCAGCTCCAGACAGGAGAGCACAGATACGCAGTATTTT. It encodes CASSSRQESTDTQYF.

The chain combines TRBV3-1 with TRBJ1-4, with D unclear. CDR1 LGHDT and CDR2 YNNKEL come from the germline V gene (reference sequence). The length of the CDR3 is 15 residues. Between the trimmed V and J ends, which lost 1 base and 8 bases, there was a span of 14 bases. CDR3 amino acids: CASSQAGRAGEKLFF. The CDR3 DNA reads TGTGCCAGCAGCCAAGCGGGAAGGGCGGGCGAAAAACTGTTTTTT.

This clonotype was observed a handful of times. This sequence joins TRBV20-1 and TRBJ2-3; 7 bases fit TRBD2. The ends lost 0 bases at V and 4 bases at J; junction bases unmatched: 7. CDR3 size: 15 residues. Per germline, CDR1 DFQATT and CDR2 SNEGSKA (reference sequence). CDR3 coding DNA: TGCAGTGCTAGAGAAATCCGAGGGAGGGCAGATACGCAGTATTTT. Translating it yields CSAREIRGRADTQYF.

This chain connects TRBV25-1 to TRBJ2-1; 8 nucleotides line up with TRBD2. The CDR3 is 14 residues long. Germline V gene data show CDR1 as MGHDK and CDR2 as SYGVNS. V was clipped by 0 bases and J by 13 bases; unmatched bases: 8. Here the CDR3 DNA reads TGTGCCAGCAGTGAATACACCGGGACTAGAAATCAGTTCTTC. Its protein product is CASSEYTGTRNQFF. The entire variable domain, with the rest obtained from reference TRBV25-1 and TRBJ2-1, is as follows: EADIYQTPRYLVIGTGKKITLECSQTMGHDKMYWYQQDPGMELHLIHYSYGVNSTEKGDLSSESTVSRIRTEHFPLTLESARPSHTSQYLCASSEYTGTRNQFFGPGTRLTVL.

The chain couples TRBV4-1 to TRBJ2-3; TRBD2 agrees at 7 bases. The CDR3 runs to 15 residues. Germline values: CDR1 MGHRA, CDR2 YSYEKL. The ends lost 3 bases at V and 2 bases at J; junction bases unmatched: 5. CDR3: CASSQKRGDTDTQYF. The DNA of the CDR3 is TGCGCCAGCAGCCAGAAGCGGGGCGACACAGATACGCAGTATTTT.

The V call is TRBV12-3 or TRBV12-4, the J call TRBJ1-6; a possible D gene is TRBD1 (6 bases). Trimming shortened V by 5 bases and J by 4 bases, and 12 bases separated the two germline ends. The CDR3 is 15 residues long. The CDR3 here is CASSGGQIYNSPLHF. The CDR3, as DNA: TGTGCCAGCAGTGGCGGACAGATTTATAATTCACCCCTCCACTTT.

This clonotype has more than one count but fewer than ten. The chain is built from TRBV11-2 and TRBJ2-1; the match to TRBD2 covers 13 bases. Trimming removed 5 bases from V and 1 base from J; junction bases left unmatched: 11. This CDR3 spans 19 amino acids. The germline V gene encodes CDR1 SGHAT and CDR2 FQNNGV. The CDR3 protein is CASSLDSGLAGESYNEQFF. CDR3 bases: TGTGCCAGCAGCCTTGACTCCGGACTAGCGGGAGAGTCCTACAATGAGCAGTTCTTC.

This clonotype was seen more than once but under ten times. The J gene is TRBJ2-7, the V gene TRBV5-1; possibly TRBD1 for D (6 bases). V lost 5 bases to trimming and J lost 0 bases, with 12 bases between them. The CDR3 runs to 14 residues. CDR1 SGHRS and CDR2 YFSETQ come from the germline V gene. CDR3 protein: CASSRSGDSYEQYF. The CDR3 region has the DNA TGCGCCAGCAGTCGCTCAGGGGACTCCTACGAGCAGTACTTC.

The rearrangement uses TRBV7-2 and TRBJ2-4, with D possibly being TRBD1 (6 bases). The germline V and J ends were trimmed by 2 bases and 9 bases, with 17 bases remaining between them. This CDR3 has 15 residues. Germline V gives CDR1 SGHTA, CDR2 FQGNSA. The CDR3 here is CASSLSGTNRVIQYF. The CDR3 bases are TGTGCCAGCAGCTTATCTGGGACAAACCGAGTCATTCAGTACTTC.

This clonotype showed up just a few times. The chain links TRBV15 to TRBJ2-3, with 8 bases fitting TRBD2. This CDR3 is built from 15 residues. The germline CDR1 and CDR2 sequences are LNHNV and YYDKDF (reference sequence). The V and J ends lost 3 bases and 2 bases, in that order; junction bases with no gene match: 4. CDR3 sequence (DNA): TGTGCCACCAGCAGGGGGACTAGTCTCACAGATACGCAGTATTTT. This translates into CATSRGTSLTDTQYF.

This chain connects TRBV20-1 to TRBJ1-2; D gene uncertain. From germline, CDR1 is DFQATT and CDR2 SNEGSKA (reference sequence). V was pared by 3 bases and J by 8 bases, with 7 bases between. The CDR3 runs to 10 residues. The CDR3 coding sequence is TGCAGTGCTAGCAGGCCCGGCTACACCTTC. Translation gives CSASRPGYTF.

The chain couples TRBV9 to TRBJ2-5; 11 bases are shared with TRBD2. Germline CDR1 SGDLS, CDR2 YYNGEE. The V segment lost 0 bases and the J segment 5 bases; nucleotides outside the gene matches: 12. The CDR3 consists of 18 residues. The CDR3 nucleotides are TGTGCCAGCAGCGTAGCTACCCTAGCGGGAGGCCCAGGGGAGACCCAGTACTTC. It specifies CASSVATLAGGPGETQYF.

This clonotype was picked up a small number of times. This rearrangement joins TRBV7-9 to TRBJ2-3, with 10 bases aligning to TRBD2. The germline V gene encodes CDR1 SEHNR and CDR2 FQNEAQ (reference sequence). The J segment lost 0 bases and the V segment lost 5 bases, leaving 11 bases of the junction unmatched. The length of the CDR3 is 18 residues. CDR3 sequence: CASSPVTGLAESTDTQYF. CDR3 bases: TGTGCCAGCAGCCCCGTAACCGGACTAGCGGAGAGCACAGATACGCAGTATTTT.

The rearrangement joins TRBV7-9 to TRBJ2-3, with 10 bases identical to TRBD1. V was pared by 1 base and J by 4 bases, with 5 bases of the junction left unmatched. CDR1 is SEHNR, CDR2 FQNEAQ, per germline (reference sequence). This CDR3 has 16 residues. The CDR3 DNA follows: TGTGCCAGCAGCTTAGGACAGGGGGCGCCCCCAGATACGCAGTATTTT. Its protein is CASSLGQGAPPDTQYF.

The CDR3, as DNA: TGCGCCAGCAGTGAGTCAATTATTCGCCGGGACCAAGGATACTACGAGCAGTACTTC. Its translation: CASSESIIRRDQGYYEQYF. The gene calls are TRBV10-1 and TRBJ2-7; D tentatively fits TRBD1 or TRBD2 (5 bases each). Trimming removed 0 bases at V and 3 bases at J, with 24 bases between. CDR3 length: 19 amino acids. Germline V gene data show CDR1 as WNHNN and CDR2 as SYGVQD (reference sequence).

This clonotype has only one observation. The chain has TRBV20-1 and TRBJ2-7, with 8 bases that match TRBD1. The CDR3 consists of 13 residues. Germline values: CDR1 DFQATT, CDR2 SNEGSKA (reference sequence). J lost 4 bases, V lost 3 bases, and 5 bases had no gene match. The CDR3 reads CSARTGAFYEQYF. Written as DNA, the CDR3 is TGCAGTGCTAGGACAGGGGCCTTTTACGAGCAGTACTTC.